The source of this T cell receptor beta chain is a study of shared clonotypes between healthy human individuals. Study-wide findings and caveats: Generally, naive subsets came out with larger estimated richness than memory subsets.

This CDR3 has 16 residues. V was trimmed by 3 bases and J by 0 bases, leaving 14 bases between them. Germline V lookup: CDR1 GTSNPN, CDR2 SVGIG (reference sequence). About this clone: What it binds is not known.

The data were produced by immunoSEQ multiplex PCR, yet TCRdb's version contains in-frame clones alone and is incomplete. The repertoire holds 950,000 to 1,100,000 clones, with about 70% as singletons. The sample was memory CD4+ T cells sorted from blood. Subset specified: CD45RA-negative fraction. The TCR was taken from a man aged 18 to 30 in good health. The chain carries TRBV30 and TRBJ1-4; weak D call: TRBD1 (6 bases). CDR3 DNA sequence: TGTGCCTGGAGGGTGGGGGACACTACAACTAATGAAAAACTGTTTTTT. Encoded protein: CAWRVGDTTTNEKLFF.